The next 4 T cell receptor beta chains were all read from a single sample in a study of T cell changes during pregnancy in multiple sclerosis. The repertoire was sequenced with immunoSEQ multiplex PCR; TCRdb's copy has only in-frame clones and lacks some. Among about 130,000 clones listed, roughly 96% were seen once. Sequenced material: peripheral blood, taken after pregnancy. Every receptor here comes from a female donor with multiple sclerosis, enrolled in a pregnancy study.

V usage is TRBV29-1 and J usage is TRBJ2-5; D gene ambiguous. V shed 4 bases and J shed 2 bases, with 11 bases lying between them. CDR1 is SQVTM and CDR2 is ANQGSEA in the germline V gene. CDR3 length: 13 residues. This CDR3 is CSVVALGQETQYF. The CDR3 DNA is TGCAGCGTTGTAGCCTTGGGTCAAGAGACCCAGTACTTC.

This chain joins TRBV6-5 and TRBJ1-3; no clear D gene. CDR1 is MNHEY and CDR2 is SVGAGI in the germline V gene. The ends were cut back, 1 base at V and 1 base at J, with 5 bases in the middle. CDR3 length: 14 residues. In nucleotides, the CDR3 is TGTGCCAGCAGTTACTACAGATCTGGAAACACCATATATTTT. Residues: CASSYYRSGNTIYF.

The chain carries TRBV27 and TRBJ2-1, with D hard to call. Germline loops: CDR1 MNHEY, CDR2 SMNVEV (reference sequence). This CDR3 spans 11 amino acids. V lost 3 bases to trimming and J lost 10 bases, with 7 bases between them. Written as DNA, the CDR3 is TGTGCCAGCAGTTTCCCCTCCGAGCAGTTCTTC. Its translation: CASSFPSEQFF.

The chain is built from TRBV9 and TRBJ1-4; TRBD1 might be the D (5 bases). The V gene's germline CDR1 is SGDLS and CDR2 YYNGEE. The CDR3 covers 13 residues. Deletions cut 4 bases from V and 7 bases from J, with 11 bases between. The DNA for the CDR3 is TGTGCCAGCAGCCGGGGGGGTAGTGAAAAACTGTTTTTT. Its translation is CASSRGGSEKLFF.